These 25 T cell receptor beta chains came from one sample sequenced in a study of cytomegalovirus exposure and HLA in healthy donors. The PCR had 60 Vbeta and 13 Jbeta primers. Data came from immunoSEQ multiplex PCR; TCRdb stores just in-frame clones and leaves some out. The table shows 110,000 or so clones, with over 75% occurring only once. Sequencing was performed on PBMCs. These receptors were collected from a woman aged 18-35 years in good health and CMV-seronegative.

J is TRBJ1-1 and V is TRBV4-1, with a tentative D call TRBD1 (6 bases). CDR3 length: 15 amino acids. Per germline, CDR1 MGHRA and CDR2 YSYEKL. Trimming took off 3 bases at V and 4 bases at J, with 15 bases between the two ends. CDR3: CASSQWDTEGTEAFF. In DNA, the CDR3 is TGCGCCAGCAGCCAGTGGGACACTGAGGGCACTGAAGCTTTCTTT.

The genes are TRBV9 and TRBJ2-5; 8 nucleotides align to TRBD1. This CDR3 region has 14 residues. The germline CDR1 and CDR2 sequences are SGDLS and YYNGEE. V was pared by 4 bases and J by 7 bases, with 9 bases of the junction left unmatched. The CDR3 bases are TGTGCCAGCAGCACAGGGGGGTACCTTTCGACCCAGTACTTC. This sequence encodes CASSTGGYLSTQYF. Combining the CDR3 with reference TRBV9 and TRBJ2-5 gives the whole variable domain DSGVTQTPKHLITATGQRVTLRCSPRSGDLSVYWYQQSLDQGLQFLIQYYNGEERAKGNILERFSAQQFPDLHSELNLSSLELGDSALYFCASSTGGYLSTQYFGPGTRLLVL.

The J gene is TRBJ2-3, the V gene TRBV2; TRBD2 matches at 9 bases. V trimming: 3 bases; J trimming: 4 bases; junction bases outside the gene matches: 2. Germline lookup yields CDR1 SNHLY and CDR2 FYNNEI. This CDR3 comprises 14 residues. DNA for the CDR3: TGTGCCAGCAGTGAGGGACTAGCCTCAGATACGCAGTATTTT. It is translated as CASSEGLASDTQYF. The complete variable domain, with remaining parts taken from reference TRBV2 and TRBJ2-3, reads EPEVTQTPSHQVTQMGQEVILRCVPISNHLYFYWYRQILGQKVEFLVSFYNNEISEKSEIFDDQFSVERPDGSNFTLKIRSTKLEDSAMYFCASSEGLASDTQYFGPGTRLTVL.

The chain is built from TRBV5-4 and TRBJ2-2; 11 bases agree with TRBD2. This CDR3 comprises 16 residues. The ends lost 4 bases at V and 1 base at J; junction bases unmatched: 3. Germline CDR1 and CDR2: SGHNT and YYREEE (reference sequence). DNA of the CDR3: TGTGCCAGCAGCGAAGGACTAGCGGGGAACACCGGGGAGCTGTTTTTT. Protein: CASSEGLAGNTGELFF.

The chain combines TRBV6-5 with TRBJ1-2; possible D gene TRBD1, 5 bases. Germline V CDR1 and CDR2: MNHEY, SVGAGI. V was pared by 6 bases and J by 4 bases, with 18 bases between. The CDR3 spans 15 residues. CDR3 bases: TGTGCCAGCAGACCCTTCTTGACAGCGCCCTATGGCTACACCTTC. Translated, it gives CASRPFLTAPYGYTF.

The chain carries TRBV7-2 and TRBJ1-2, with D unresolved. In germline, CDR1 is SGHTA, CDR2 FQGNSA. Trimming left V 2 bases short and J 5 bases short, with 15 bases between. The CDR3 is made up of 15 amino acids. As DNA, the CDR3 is TGTGCCAGCAGCTTAACCGGAGTTACGCCTTATGGCTACACCTTC. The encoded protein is CASSLTGVTPYGYTF.

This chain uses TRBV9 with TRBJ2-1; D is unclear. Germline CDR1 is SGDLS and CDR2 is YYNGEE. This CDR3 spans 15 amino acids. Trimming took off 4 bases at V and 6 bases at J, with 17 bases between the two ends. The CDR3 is CASSRPIGQVNEQFF. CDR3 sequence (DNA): TGTGCCAGCAGCCGACCCATAGGTCAGGTCAATGAGCAGTTCTTC.

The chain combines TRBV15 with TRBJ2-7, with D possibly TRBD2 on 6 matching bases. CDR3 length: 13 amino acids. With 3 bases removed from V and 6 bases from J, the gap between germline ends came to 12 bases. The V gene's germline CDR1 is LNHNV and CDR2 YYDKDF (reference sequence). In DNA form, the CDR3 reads TGTGCCACCAGCAGGGAGGGGCGGAGCGAGCAGTACTTC. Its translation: CATSREGRSEQYF. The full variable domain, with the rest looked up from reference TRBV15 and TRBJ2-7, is DAMVIQNPRYQVTQFGKPVTLSCSQTLNHNVMYWYQQKSSQAPKLLFHYYDKDFNNEADTPDNFQSRRPNTSFCFLDIRSPGLGDTAMYLCATSREGRSEQYFGPGTRLTVT.

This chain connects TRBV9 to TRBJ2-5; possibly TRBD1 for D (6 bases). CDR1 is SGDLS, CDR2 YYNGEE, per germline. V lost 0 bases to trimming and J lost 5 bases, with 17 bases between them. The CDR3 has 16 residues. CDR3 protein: CASSVGAATGTETQYF. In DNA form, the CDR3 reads TGTGCCAGCAGCGTAGGGGCGGCTACAGGGACGGAGACCCAGTACTTC.

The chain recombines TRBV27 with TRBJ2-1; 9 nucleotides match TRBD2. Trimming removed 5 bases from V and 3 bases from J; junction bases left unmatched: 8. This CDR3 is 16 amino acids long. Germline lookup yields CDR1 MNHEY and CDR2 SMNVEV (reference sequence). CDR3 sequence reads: CASSHASSGNYNEQFF. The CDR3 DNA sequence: TGTGCCAGCAGTCACGCTTCTAGCGGGAACTACAATGAGCAGTTCTTC.

The CDR3 bases are TGTGCCAGCAGCTTAGGACTAGCGGGGAATGAGCAGTTCTTC. This codes for CASSLGLAGNEQFF. This chain links TRBV7-2 with TRBJ2-1; the match to TRBD2 covers 11 bases. Germline V gene sequence: CDR1 SGHTA, CDR2 FQGNSA. This CDR3 contains 14 residues. After removal of 1 base from V and 7 bases from J, the junction contained 0 bases not matched to a gene.

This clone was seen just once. The CDR3 here is CSVKGQGMETQYF. The CDR3 coding sequence is TGCAGCGTTAAAGGACAGGGTATGGAGACCCAGTACTTC. V and J are TRBV29-1 and TRBJ2-5, with 8 nucleotides matching TRBD1. The CDR3 has 13 residues. CDR1 is SQVTM and CDR2 is ANQGSEA in the germline V gene. Unmatched junction bases numbered 7, after V lost 5 bases and J lost 5 bases.

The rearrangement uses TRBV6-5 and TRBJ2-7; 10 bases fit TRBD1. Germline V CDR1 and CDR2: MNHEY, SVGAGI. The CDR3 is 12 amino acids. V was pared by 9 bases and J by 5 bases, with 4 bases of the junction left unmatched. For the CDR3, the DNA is TGTGCCAGTAGACAGGGGGCCGACGAGCAGTACTTC. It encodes CASRQGADEQYF.

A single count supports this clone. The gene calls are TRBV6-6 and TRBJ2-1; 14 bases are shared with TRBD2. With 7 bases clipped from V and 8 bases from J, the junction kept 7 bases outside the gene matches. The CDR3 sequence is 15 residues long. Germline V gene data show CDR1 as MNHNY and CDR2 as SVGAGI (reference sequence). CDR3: CASKPGLAGDYEQFF. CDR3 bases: TGTGCCAGCAAACCGGGACTAGCGGGAGACTATGAGCAGTTCTTC.

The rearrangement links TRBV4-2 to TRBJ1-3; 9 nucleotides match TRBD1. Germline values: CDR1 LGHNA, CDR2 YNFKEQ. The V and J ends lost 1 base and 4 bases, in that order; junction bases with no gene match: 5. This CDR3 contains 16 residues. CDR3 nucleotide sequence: TGTGCCAGCAGCCAAGTGAGGACAGGGGAAGGAAACACCATATATTTT. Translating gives CASSQVRTGEGNTIYF.

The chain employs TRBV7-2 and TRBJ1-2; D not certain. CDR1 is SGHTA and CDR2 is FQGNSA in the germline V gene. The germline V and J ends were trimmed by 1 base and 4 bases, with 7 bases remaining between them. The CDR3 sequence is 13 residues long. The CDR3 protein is CASSLDKIYGYTF. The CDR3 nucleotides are TGTGCCAGCAGCTTAGACAAGATCTATGGCTACACCTTC.

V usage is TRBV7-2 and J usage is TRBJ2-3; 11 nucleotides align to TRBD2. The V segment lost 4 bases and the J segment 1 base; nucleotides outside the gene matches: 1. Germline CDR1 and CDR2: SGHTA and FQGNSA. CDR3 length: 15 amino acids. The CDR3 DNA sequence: TGTGCCAGCAGCTCGACTAGCGGGGGCACAGATACGCAGTATTTT. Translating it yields CASSSTSGGTDTQYF.

Here the CDR3 reads CASSLTRGQGWSNQPQHF. CDR3 nucleotide sequence: TGTGCCAGTAGTCTCACCCGGGGACAGGGGTGGAGTAATCAGCCCCAGCATTTT. The chain recombines TRBV19 with TRBJ1-5; 10 nucleotides line up with TRBD1. With V trimmed by 5 bases and J by 4 bases, 14 bases remained unmatched. Germline assignment: CDR1 LNHDA and CDR2 SQIVND (reference sequence). The CDR3 consists of 18 residues.

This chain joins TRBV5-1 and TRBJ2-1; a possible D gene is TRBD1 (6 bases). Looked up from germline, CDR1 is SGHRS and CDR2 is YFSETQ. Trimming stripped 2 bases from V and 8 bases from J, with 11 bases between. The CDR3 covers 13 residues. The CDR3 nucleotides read TGCGCCAGCAGCTTCCCAGGGGTGGATGAGCAGTTCTTC. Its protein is CASSFPGVDEQFF.

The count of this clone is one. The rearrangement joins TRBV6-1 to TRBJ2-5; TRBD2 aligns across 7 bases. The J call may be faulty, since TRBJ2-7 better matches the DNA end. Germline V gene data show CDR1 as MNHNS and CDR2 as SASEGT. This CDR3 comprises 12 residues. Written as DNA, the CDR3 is TGTGCCACCCTCGGGAGGTTGTACGAGCAGTACTTC. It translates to CATLGRLYEQYF.

CDR3 nucleotides: TGCGCCAGCAGCTTGGCAGGGTCAGATAATCAGCCCCAGCATTTT. It encodes CASSLAGSDNQPQHF. The V call is TRBV5-1, the J call TRBJ1-5; TRBD1 is a possible D gene (5 bases). Trimming removed 0 bases from V and 4 bases from J, with 11 bases in between. The germline V gene encodes CDR1 SGHRS and CDR2 YFSETQ. The CDR3 runs 15 residues.

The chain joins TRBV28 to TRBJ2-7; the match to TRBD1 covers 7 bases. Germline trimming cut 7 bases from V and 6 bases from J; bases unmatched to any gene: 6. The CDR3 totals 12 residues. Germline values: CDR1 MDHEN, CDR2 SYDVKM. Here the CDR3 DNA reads TGTGCCAGCATCGACAGGGTACGCGAGCAGTACTTC. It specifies CASIDRVREQYF.

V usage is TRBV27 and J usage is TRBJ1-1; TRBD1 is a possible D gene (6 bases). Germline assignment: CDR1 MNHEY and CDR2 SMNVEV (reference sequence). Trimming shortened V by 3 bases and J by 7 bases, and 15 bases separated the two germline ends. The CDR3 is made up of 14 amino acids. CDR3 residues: CASSLSYRASEAFF. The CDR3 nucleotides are TGTGCCAGCAGTTTGTCGTACAGGGCTAGTGAAGCTTTCTTT.

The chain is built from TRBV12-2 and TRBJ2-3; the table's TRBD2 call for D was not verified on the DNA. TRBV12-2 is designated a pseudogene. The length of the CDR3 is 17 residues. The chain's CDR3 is CASRCRPSGRTGDTQYF. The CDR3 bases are TGTGCAAGTCGCTGCAGGCCTAGCGGGAGAACTGGAGATACGCAGTATTTT.

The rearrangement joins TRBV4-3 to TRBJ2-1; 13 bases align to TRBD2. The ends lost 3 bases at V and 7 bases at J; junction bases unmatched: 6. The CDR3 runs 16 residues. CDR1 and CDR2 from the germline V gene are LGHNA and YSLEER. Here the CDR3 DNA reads TGCGCCAGCAGCCAGGGTACTAGCGGGGGGGGGAATGAGCAGTTCTTC. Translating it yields CASSQGTSGGGNEQFF.